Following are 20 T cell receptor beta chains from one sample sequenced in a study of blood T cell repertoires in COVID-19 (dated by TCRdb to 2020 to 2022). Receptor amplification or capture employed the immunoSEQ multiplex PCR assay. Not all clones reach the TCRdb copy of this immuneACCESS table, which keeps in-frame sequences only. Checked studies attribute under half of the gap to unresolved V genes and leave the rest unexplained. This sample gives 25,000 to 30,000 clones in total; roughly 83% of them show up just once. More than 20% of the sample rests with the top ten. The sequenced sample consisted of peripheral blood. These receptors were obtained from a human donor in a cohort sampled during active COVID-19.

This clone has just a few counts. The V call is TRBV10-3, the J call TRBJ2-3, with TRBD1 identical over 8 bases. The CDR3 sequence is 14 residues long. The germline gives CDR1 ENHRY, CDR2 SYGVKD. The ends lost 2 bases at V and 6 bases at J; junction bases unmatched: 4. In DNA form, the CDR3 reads TGTGCCATCAGTGAGCGACAGGGGCGGGATACGCAGTATTTT. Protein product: CAISERQGRDTQYF.

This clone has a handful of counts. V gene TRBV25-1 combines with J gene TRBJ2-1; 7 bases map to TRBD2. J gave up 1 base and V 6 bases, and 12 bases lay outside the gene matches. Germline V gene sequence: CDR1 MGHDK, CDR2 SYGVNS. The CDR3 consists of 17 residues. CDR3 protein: CASRGGTSFISYNEQFF. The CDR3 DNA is TGTGCCAGCAGGGGGGGGACGTCTTTCATTTCCTACAATGAGCAGTTCTTC.

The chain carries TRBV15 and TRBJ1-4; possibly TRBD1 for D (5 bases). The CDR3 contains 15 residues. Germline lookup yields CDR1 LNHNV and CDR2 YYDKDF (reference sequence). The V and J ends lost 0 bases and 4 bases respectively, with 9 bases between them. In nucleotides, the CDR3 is TGTGCCACCAGCAGAGATAAGGGGAATAATGAAAAACTGTTTTTT. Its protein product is CATSRDKGNNEKLFF.

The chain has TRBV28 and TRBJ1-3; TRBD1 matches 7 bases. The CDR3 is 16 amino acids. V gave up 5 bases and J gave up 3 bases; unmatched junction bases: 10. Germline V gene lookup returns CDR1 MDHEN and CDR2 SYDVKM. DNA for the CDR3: TGTGCCAGCAGTCTCATGACAGGGTTGATTGGAAACACCATATATTTT. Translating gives CASSLMTGLIGNTIYF.

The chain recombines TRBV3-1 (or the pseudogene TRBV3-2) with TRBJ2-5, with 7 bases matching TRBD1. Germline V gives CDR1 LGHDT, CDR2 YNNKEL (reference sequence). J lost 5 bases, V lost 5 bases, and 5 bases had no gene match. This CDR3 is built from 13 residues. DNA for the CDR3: TGTGCCAGCAGCAACTACAGGGGTGAGACCCAGTACTTC. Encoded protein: CASSNYRGETQYF.

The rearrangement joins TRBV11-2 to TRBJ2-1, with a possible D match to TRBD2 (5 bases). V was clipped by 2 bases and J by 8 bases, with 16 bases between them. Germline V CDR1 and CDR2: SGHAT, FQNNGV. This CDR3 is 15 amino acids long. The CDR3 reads CASSLMYPGIDEQFF. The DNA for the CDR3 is TGTGCCAGCAGCTTAATGTATCCCGGGATTGATGAGCAGTTCTTC.

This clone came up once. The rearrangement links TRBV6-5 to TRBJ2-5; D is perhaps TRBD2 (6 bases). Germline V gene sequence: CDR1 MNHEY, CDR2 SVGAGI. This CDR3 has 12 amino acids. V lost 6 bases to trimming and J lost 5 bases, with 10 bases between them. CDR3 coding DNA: TGTGCCAGCAGGGCTAGCGCGGAGACCCAGTACTTC. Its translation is CASRASAETQYF.

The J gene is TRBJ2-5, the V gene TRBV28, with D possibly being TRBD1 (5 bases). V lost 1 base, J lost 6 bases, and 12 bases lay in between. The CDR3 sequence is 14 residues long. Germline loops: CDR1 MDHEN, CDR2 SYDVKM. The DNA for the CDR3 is TGTGCCAGCAGTTTATTAGGGGTGGGGAAGACCCAGTACTTC. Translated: CASSLLGVGKTQYF.

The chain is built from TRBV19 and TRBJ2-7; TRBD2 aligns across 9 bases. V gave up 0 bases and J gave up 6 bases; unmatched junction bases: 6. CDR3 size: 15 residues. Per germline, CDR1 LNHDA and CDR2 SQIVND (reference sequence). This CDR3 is CASSIDGGRVAEQYF. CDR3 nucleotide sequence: TGTGCCAGTAGTATAGACGGCGGGAGGGTCGCCGAGCAGTACTTC.

This CDR3 is CASSVDGTWISGNTIYF. CDR3 sequence (DNA): TGTGCCAGCAGCGTAGATGGGACATGGATCTCTGGAAACACCATATATTTT. The chain employs TRBV9 and TRBJ1-3; a possible D gene is TRBD1 (6 bases). The ends were cut back, 0 bases at V and 0 bases at J, with 13 bases in the middle. The CDR3 covers 17 residues. CDR1 is SGDLS and CDR2 is YYNGEE in the germline V gene.

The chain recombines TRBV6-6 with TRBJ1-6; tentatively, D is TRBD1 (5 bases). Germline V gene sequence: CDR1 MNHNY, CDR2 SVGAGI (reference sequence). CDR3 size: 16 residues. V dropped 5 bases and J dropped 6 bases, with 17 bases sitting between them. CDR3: CASSVWDSGRNSPLHF. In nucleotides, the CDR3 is TGTGCCAGCAGTGTTTGGGACTCCGGACGTAATTCACCCCTCCACTTT.

The CDR3 nucleotides read TGTGCCAGCTCACCAATCTCGTCGACAGGGGTATCCTACGAGCAGTACTTC. The encoded protein is CASSPISSTGVSYEQYF. V is TRBV18 and J is TRBJ2-7, with 8 bases matching TRBD1. V shed 2 bases and J 1 base; nucleotides not matched to a gene: 10. The CDR3 extends over 17 amino acids. Per germline, CDR1 KGHSH and CDR2 LQKENI. Full variable domain (remainder filled in from reference TRBV18 and TRBJ2-7): NAGVMQNPRHLVRRRGQEARLRCSPMKGHSHVYWYRQLPEEGLKFMVYLQKENIIDESGMPKERFSAEFPKEGPSILRIQQVVRGDSAAYFCASSPISSTGVSYEQYFGPGTRLTVT.

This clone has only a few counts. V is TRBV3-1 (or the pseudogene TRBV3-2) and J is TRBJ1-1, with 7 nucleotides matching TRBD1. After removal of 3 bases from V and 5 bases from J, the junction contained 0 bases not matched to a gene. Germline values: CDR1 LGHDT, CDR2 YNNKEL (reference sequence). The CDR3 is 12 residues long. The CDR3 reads CASSQTGTEAFF. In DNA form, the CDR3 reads TGTGCCAGCAGCCAGACAGGGACTGAAGCTTTCTTT.

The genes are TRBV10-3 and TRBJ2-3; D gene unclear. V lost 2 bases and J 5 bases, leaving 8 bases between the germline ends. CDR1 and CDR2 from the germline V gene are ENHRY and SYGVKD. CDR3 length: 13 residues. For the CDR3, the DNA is TGTGCCATCAGTGAGGAATCGGGAGATACGCAGTATTTT. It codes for CAISEESGDTQYF.

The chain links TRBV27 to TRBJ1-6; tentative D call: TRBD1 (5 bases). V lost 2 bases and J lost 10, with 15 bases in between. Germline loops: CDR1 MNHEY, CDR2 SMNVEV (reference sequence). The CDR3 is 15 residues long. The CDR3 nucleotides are TGTGCCAGCAGTTTACAATCGGGGGTGTTGTCACCCCTCCACTTT. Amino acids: CASSLQSGVLSPLHF.

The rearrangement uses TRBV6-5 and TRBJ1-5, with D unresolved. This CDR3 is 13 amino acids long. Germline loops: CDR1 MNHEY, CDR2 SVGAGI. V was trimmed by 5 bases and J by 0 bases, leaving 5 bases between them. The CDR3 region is CASSQYSNQPQHF. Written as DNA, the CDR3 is TGTGCCAGCAGTCAGTATAGCAATCAGCCCCAGCATTTT.

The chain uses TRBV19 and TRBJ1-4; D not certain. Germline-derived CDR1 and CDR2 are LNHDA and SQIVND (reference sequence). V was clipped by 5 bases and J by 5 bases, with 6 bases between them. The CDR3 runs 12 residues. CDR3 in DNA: TGTGCCAGTAGTGCCGAGAATGAAAAACTGTTTTTT. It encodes CASSAENEKLFF. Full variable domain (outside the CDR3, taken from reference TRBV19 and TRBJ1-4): DGGITQSPKYLFRKEGQNVTLSCEQNLNHDAMYWYRQDPGQGLRLIYYSQIVNDFQKGDIAEGYSVSREKKESFPLTVTSAQKNPTAFYLCASSAENEKLFFGSGTQLSVL.

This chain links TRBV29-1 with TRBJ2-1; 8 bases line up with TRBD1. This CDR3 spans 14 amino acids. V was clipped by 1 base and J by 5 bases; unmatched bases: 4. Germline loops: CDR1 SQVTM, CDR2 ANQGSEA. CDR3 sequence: CSVEGLGQDNEQFF. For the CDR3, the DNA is TGCAGCGTTGAAGGATTGGGACAGGACAATGAGCAGTTCTTC.

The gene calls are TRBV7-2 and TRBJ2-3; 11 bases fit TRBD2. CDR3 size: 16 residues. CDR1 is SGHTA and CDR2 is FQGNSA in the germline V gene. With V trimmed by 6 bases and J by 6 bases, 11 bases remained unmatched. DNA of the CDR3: TGTGCCAGCAGAAACGAACTAGCGGGGGTAGGGGATACGCAGTATTTT. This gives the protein CASRNELAGVGDTQYF.

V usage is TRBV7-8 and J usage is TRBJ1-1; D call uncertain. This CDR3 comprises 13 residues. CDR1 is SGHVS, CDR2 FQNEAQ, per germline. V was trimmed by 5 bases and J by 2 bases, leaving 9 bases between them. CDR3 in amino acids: CASSPNINTEAFF. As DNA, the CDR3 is TGTGCCAGCAGCCCAAACATCAACACTGAAGCTTTCTTT.